Each of the 10 T cell receptor beta chains below was sequenced from the same sample in a study of regulatory T cells in long-lasting Graves disease. Regarding time point: newly diagnosed GD, antithyroid drugs for less than 3 months. Extracted PBMC RNA gave rise to the TCR library. Libraries of TCR beta came from iRepertoire HTBI primers plus Arm-PCR of CDR3 regions. TCRdb itself ran the multiplex PCR reads through MiXCR, one entry per CDR3 protein. There are 350,000 to 400,000 distinct CDR3 sequences in the sample; 15% to 20% occur only once, and 20% lies in the top ten. These data also featured in a second study, about T cells in Graves' hyperthyroidism and ophthalmopathy.

Sequenced here: peripheral blood mononuclear cells (PBMCs), sampled at new diagnosis, from a patient treated with antithyroid drugs. The receptors were gathered from a woman aged 18 to 35 with Graves disease.

The V and J genes are TRBV6-1 and TRBJ2-5; 8 nucleotides match TRBD2. CDR1 is MNHNS, CDR2 SASEGT, per germline. Losses at the gene ends were 6 bases for V and 5 bases for J; bases not matched to a gene: 8. The CDR3 runs to 14 residues. CDR3 nucleotide sequence: TGTGCCAGCAGCGACGGGGGGGACGTGGAGACCCAGTACTTC. Protein product: CASSDGGDVETQYF.

This sequence joins TRBV6-2 or TRBV6-3 and TRBJ1-1; a weak D match, TRBD1 (6 bases). The ends were cut back, 4 bases at V and 11 bases at J, with 11 bases in the middle. This CDR3 region has 11 residues. Germline values: CDR1 MNHEY, CDR2 SVGEGT. CDR3 sequence (DNA): TGTGCCAGCAGTTCAGGGGTTACGGCTTTCTTT. Amino acid sequence: CASSSGVTAFF.

With respect to this clonotype: A much larger clone lies a single base off, so this may be a read error. The gene calls are TRBV18 and TRBJ1-4; no firm D call. CDR3 length: 15 amino acids. Germline CDR1 is KGHSH and CDR2 is LQKENI. Trimming took 2 bases from V and 9 from J, leaving 16 bases between them. The CDR3 loop reads CASSPMGSAAKKLFF. In nucleotides, the CDR3 is TGTGCCAGCTCACCAATGGGGTCCGCCGCCAAAAAACTGTTTTTT.

The V gene is TRBV24-1, the J gene TRBJ2-5; the match to TRBD1 covers 9 bases. The J call may be in error: the DNA end matches TRBJ2-1 better. Germline loops: CDR1 KGHDR, CDR2 SFDVKD. This CDR3 comprises 15 residues. The CDR3, as DNA: TGTGCCACCAGTGATCAACAGGGGGCCCGGAATGAGCAGTTCTTC. Encoded protein: CATSDQQGARNEQFF.

This clonotype has at least ten counts. This rearrangement joins TRBV12-3 or TRBV12-4 to TRBJ2-7, with a weak D call TRBD2 (6 bases). Trimming cost V 5 bases and J 2 bases, with 19 bases left between them. CDR3 size: 16 residues. The CDR3 DNA is TGTGCCAGCAGTGCCGGAGGGCTAGCGAAAACCTACGAGCAGTACTTC. Its protein product is CASSAGGLAKTYEQYF.

Only a few counts were recorded for this clonotype. The V gene is TRBV6-2 or TRBV6-3, the J gene TRBJ2-1; TRBD2 matches 8 bases. The CDR3 contains 16 residues. Per the germline V gene, CDR1 is MNHEY and CDR2 is SVGEGT. The ends lost 6 bases at V and 4 bases at J; junction bases unmatched: 11. The CDR3 here is CASSQIAGSQYNEQFF. CDR3 DNA: TGTGCCAGCAGCCAGATAGCGGGAAGTCAGTACAATGAGCAGTTCTTC.

The chain couples TRBV29-1 to TRBJ2-3; D possibly corresponds to TRBD2 (6 bases). CDR1 is SQVTM and CDR2 is ANQGSEA in the germline V gene. This CDR3 region has 15 residues. Between the trimmed V and J ends, which lost 5 bases and 2 bases, there was a span of 17 bases. CDR3 in amino acids: CSVSGESSPTDTQYF. CDR3 in DNA: TGCAGCGTTTCGGGGGAGAGCTCCCCCACAGATACGCAGTATTTT.

This clonotype was seen repeatedly, ten times or more. The chain carries TRBV2 and TRBJ1-5; TRBD1 might be the D (5 bases). CDR3 size: 14 residues. The germline V and J ends were trimmed by 3 bases and 1 base, with 7 bases remaining between them. The V gene's germline CDR1 is SNHLY and CDR2 FYNNEI. The CDR3 sequence is CASSEGGSNQPQHF. CDR3 DNA: TGTGCCAGCAGTGAGGGGGGGAGCAATCAGCCCCAGCATTTT.

This clonotype was detected ten times or more. The J gene is TRBJ2-3, the V gene TRBV11-2; 7 nucleotides match TRBD2. Germline values: CDR1 SGHAT, CDR2 FQNNGV. This CDR3 region has 15 residues. Unmatched junction bases numbered 8, after V lost 6 bases and J lost 2 bases. In nucleotides, the CDR3 is TGTGCCAGCAGGTCCAGCGGGACCAACACAGATACGCAGTATTTT. The encoded protein is CASRSSGTNTDTQYF.

This clonotype was counted ten times or more. The chain uses TRBV28 and TRBJ1-2; 9 nucleotides align to TRBD1. Trimming removed 5 bases from V and 3 bases from J; junction bases left unmatched: 10. The CDR3 covers 16 residues. From germline, CDR1 is MDHEN and CDR2 SYDVKM. DNA of the CDR3: TGTGCCAGCAGTCGGGGACAGGGATCATCCTACTATGGCTACACCTTC. Amino acid sequence: CASSRGQGSSYYGYTF.